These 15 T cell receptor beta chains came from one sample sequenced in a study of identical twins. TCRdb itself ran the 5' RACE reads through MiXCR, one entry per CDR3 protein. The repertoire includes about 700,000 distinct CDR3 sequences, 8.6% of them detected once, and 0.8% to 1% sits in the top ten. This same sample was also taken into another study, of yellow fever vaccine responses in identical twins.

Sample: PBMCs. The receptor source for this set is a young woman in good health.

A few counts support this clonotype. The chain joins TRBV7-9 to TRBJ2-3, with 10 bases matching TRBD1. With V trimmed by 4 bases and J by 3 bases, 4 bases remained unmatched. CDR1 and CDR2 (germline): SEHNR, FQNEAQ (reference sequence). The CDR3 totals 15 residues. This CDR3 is CASSSSGQGTDTQYF. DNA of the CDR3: TGTGCCAGCAGCTCCTCGGGACAGGGGACAGATACGCAGTATTTT. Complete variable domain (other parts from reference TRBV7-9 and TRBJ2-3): DTGVSQNPRHKITKRGQNVTFRCDPISEHNRLYWYRQTLGQGPEFLTYFQNEAQLEKSRLLSDRFSAERPKGSFSTLEIQRTEQGDSAMYLCASSSSGQGTDTQYFGPGTRLTVL.

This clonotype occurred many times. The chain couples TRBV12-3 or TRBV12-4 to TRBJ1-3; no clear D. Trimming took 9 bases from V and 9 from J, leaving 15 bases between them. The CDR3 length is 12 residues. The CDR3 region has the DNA TGTGCCAGTACCACCAACCGGGTCACCATATATTTT. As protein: CASTTNRVTIYF.

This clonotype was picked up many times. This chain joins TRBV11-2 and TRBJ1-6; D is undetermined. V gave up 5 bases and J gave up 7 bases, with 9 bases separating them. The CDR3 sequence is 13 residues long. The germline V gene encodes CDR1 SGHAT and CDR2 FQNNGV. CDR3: CASSVNGNSPLHF. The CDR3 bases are TGTGCCAGCAGCGTAAACGGGAATTCACCCCTCCACTTT.

In DNA, the CDR3 is TGCGCCAGCAGCCAGCGTCAGGGTGGGGCAGGGCAGTACTTC. It specifies CASSQRQGGAGQYF. The chain uses TRBV5-1 and TRBJ2-7, with TRBD1 as a possible D gene (5 bases). CDR3 length: 14 amino acids. Trimming removed 4 bases at V and 9 bases at J, with 20 bases between. Per germline, CDR1 SGHRS and CDR2 YFSETQ. Drawing the rest from reference TRBV5-1 and TRBJ2-7, the complete variable domain is KAGVTQTPRYLIKTRGQQVTLSCSPISGHRSVSWYQQTPGQGLQFLFEYFSETQRNKGNFPGRFSGRQFSNSRSEMNVSTLELGDSALYLCASSQRQGGAGQYFGPGTRLTVT.

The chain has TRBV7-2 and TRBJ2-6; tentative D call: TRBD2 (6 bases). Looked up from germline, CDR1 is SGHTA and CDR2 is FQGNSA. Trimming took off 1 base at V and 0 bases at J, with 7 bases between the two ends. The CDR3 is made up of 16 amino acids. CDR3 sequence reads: CASSLVGSSGANVLTF. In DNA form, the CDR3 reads TGTGCCAGCAGCTTAGTCGGGAGCTCTGGGGCCAACGTCCTGACTTTC.

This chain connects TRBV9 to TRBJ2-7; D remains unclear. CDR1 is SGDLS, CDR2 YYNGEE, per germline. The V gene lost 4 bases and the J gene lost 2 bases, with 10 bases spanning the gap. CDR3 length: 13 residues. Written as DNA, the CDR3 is TGTGCCAGCAGCTCGTCGCCGGCCTACGAGCAGTACTTC. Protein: CASSSSPAYEQYF.

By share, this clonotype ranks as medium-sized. The DNA of the CDR3 is TGTGCCAGCAGCCACTTAGATGAGCAGTTCTTC. Translated: CASSHLDEQFF. This chain joins TRBV7-9 and TRBJ2-1; no definite D call. Germline V gene sequence: CDR1 SEHNR, CDR2 FQNEAQ (reference sequence). The CDR3 sequence is 11 residues long. V lost 5 bases to trimming and J lost 8 bases, with 7 bases between them.

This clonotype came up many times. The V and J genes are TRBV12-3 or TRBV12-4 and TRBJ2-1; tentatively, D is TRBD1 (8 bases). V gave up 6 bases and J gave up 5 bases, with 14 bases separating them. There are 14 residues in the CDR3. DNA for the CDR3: TGTGCCAGCAGCCGGACAGGGACTAACAATGAGCAGTTCTTC. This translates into CASSRTGTNNEQFF.

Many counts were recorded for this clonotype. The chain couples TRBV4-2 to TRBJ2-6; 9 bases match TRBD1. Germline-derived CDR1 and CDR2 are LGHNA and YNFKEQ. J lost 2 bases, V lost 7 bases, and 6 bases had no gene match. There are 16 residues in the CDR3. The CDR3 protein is CASTTGTGTGANVLTF. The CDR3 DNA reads TGTGCCAGCACCACAGGGACAGGGACTGGGGCCAACGTCCTGACTTTC.

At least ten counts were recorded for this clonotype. The CDR3 coding sequence is TGCGCCAGCCGATCCGGACAGGGGATTGTTCCGGTGGATGAGCAGTTCTTC. It encodes CASRSGQGIVPVDEQFF. The gene calls are TRBV5-1 and TRBJ2-1, with TRBD1 matching over 9 bases. This CDR3 is built from 17 residues. The germline V gene has CDR1 SGHRS and CDR2 YFSETQ. The V gene end was trimmed by 7 bases and the J gene end by 8 bases; junction bases not matched to a gene: 19.

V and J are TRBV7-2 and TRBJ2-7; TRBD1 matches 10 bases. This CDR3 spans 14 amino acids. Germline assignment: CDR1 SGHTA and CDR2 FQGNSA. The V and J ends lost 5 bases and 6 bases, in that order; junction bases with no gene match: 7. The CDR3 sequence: CASSPPGQGLEQYF. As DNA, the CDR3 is TGTGCCAGCAGCCCACCGGGACAGGGGCTCGAGCAGTACTTC.

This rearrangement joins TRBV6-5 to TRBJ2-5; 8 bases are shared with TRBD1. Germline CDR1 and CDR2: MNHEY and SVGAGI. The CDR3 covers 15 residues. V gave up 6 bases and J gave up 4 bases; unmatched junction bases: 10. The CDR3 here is CASSYRGSGPETQYF. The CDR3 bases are TGTGCCAGCAGCTACAGGGGGAGCGGGCCAGAGACCCAGTACTTC.

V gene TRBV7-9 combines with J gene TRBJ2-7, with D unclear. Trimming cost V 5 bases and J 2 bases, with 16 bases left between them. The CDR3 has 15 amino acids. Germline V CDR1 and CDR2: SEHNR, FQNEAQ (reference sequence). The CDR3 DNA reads TGTGCCAGCAGCCCCTTTTGGAGCGAGACCTACGAGCAGTACTTC. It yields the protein CASSPFWSETYEQYF.

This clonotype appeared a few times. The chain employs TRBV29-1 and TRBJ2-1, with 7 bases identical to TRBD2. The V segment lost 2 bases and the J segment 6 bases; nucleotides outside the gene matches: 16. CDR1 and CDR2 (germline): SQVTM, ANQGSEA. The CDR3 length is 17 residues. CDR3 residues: CSVENFGGVGVGNEQFF. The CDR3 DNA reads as TGCAGCGTTGAAAATTTTGGGGGGGTCGGTGTGGGCAATGAGCAGTTCTTC.

For the CDR3, the DNA is TGCGCCAGCAGCAGAGGATATGTCGTCAATGAGCAGTTCTTC. Its protein is CASSRGYVVNEQFF. The genes are TRBV4-1 and TRBJ2-1; no clear D. From germline, CDR1 is MGHRA and CDR2 YSYEKL. The CDR3 runs to 14 residues. Trimming removed 5 bases from V and 6 bases from J, with 14 bases in between.